Listed here are 26 T cell receptor beta chains from one sample, sequenced in a study of blood T cell repertoires in COVID-19. Libraries were prepared by immunoSEQ multiplex PCR; TCRdb keeps only in-frame clonotypes and omits some of them. The sample consists of 350,000 to 400,000 clones, 70% to 90% of them appearing once. The sequencing input was peripheral blood. The receptor set was obtained from a woman in her 30s with COVID-19, enrolled during active disease.

V and J are TRBV7-2 and TRBJ2-2; 7 nucleotides agree with TRBD1. CDR3 size: 18 residues. The V and J ends lost 5 bases and 0 bases, in that order; junction bases with no gene match: 12. Germline lookup yields CDR1 SGHTA and CDR2 FQGNSA. The CDR3 sequence: CASSARLGQPANTGELFF. CDR3 DNA: TGTGCCAGCAGCGCCCGCCTGGGACAGCCCGCGAACACCGGGGAGCTGTTTTTT.

J is TRBJ2-7 and V is TRBV9; D might be TRBD1 (5 bases). The CDR3 contains 13 residues. Germline V gives CDR1 SGDLS, CDR2 YYNGEE. V was cut by 4 bases and J by 3 bases, with 11 bases left in between. CDR3 bases: TGTGCCAGCAGCTGCAAACAGGTCTACGAGCAGTACGTC. Protein sequence: CASSCKQVYEQYV.

V usage is TRBV29-1 and J usage is TRBJ2-1; 10 bases are shared with TRBD1. V was pared by 0 bases and J by 8 bases, with 10 bases of the junction left unmatched. The CDR3 covers 16 residues. CDR1 is SQVTM, CDR2 ANQGSEA, per germline. The CDR3 sequence is CSVEDSRQGAWDEQFF. The CDR3 bases are TGCAGCGTTGAAGATAGCCGACAGGGGGCTTGGGATGAGCAGTTCTTC.

The rearrangement uses TRBV9 and TRBJ2-1; 15 bases match TRBD2. Trimming at V came to 4 bases and at J to 2 bases, leaving 13 bases not matched to a gene. The germline CDR1 and CDR2 sequences are SGDLS and YYNGEE. The CDR3 spans 20 residues. The CDR3 region has the DNA TGTGCCAGCAGCCCCCACGGACTAGCGGGAGGGCCCAGGGCCTACAATGAGCAGTTCTTC. Amino acids: CASSPHGLAGGPRAYNEQFF.

The V gene is TRBV7-2, the J gene TRBJ2-1; 8 bases fit TRBD2. The CDR3 is made up of 15 amino acids. The germline gives CDR1 SGHTA, CDR2 FQGNSA. The trim removed 2 bases at V and 6 bases at J, leaving 6 bases unmatched. The CDR3 sequence is CASSLLGTSLNEQFF. The CDR3 nucleotides read TGTGCCAGCAGCTTACTGGGGACTAGTCTCAATGAGCAGTTCTTC. The whole variable domain, remainder taken from reference TRBV7-2 and TRBJ2-1, is GAGVSQSPSNKVTEKGKDVELRCDPISGHTALYWYRQSLGQGLEFLIYFQGNSAPDKSGLPSDRFSAERTGGSVSTLTIQRTQQEDSAVYLCASSLLGTSLNEQFFGPGTRLTVL.

The rearrangement links TRBV13 to TRBJ1-2, with unresolved D. Germline values: CDR1 PRHDT, CDR2 FYEKMQ (reference sequence). Trimming took 0 bases from V and 8 from J, leaving 13 bases between them. The CDR3 covers 14 residues. The CDR3 is CASSLGSNKSGYTF. CDR3 in DNA: TGTGCCAGCAGCTTAGGGTCCAACAAATCCGGCTACACCTTC. The complete variable domain, with remaining parts taken from reference TRBV13 and TRBJ1-2, reads AAGVIQSPRHLIKEKRETATLKCYPIPRHDTVYWYQQGPGQDPQFLISFYEKMQSDKGSIPDRFSAQQFSDYHSELNMSSLELGDSALYFCASSLGSNKSGYTFGSGTRLTVV.

CDR3 nucleotides: TGTGCCAGCAGCTTAGAAGGCCCCGGGACAGGGAACACCGGGGAGCTGTTTTTT. It yields the protein CASSLEGPGTGNTGELFF. V is TRBV11-2 and J is TRBJ2-2; TRBD1 aligns across 8 bases. The trim removed 0 bases at V and 1 base at J, leaving 7 bases unmatched. The CDR3 totals 18 residues. From germline, CDR1 is SGHAT and CDR2 FQNNGV.

The chain joins TRBV24-1 to TRBJ2-1; D ambiguous. In germline, CDR1 is KGHDR, CDR2 SFDVKD. This CDR3 contains 12 residues. V was cut by 4 bases and J by 7 bases, with 7 bases left in between. CDR3 protein: CATSESLNEQFF. The DNA of the CDR3 is TGTGCCACCAGTGAGTCTCTTAATGAGCAGTTCTTC.

This clone was seen a few times. This chain connects TRBV12-3 or TRBV12-4 to TRBJ1-1; 8 bases line up with TRBD1. The CDR3 runs to 13 residues. The V gene end was trimmed by 6 bases and the J gene end by 3 bases; junction bases not matched to a gene: 3. The CDR3 is CASRAQGDTEAFF. CDR3 coding DNA: TGTGCCAGCAGGGCACAGGGGGACACTGAAGCTTTCTTT.

This chain uses TRBV2 with TRBJ1-6, with a possible D match to TRBD1 (6 bases). The CDR3 runs to 13 residues. CDR1 SNHLY and CDR2 FYNNEI come from the germline V gene. The V end lost 6 bases, the J end lost 7 bases, and 10 bases lay between the germline ends. The CDR3 nucleotides read TGTGCCAGCAGATCTACAGGGAATTCACCCCTCCACTTT. It is translated as CASRSTGNSPLHF.

V gene TRBV11-2 combines with J gene TRBJ2-1, with a weak D call TRBD1 (5 bases). Germline lookup yields CDR1 SGHAT and CDR2 FQNNGV. The CDR3 consists of 18 residues. V dropped 1 base and J dropped 0 bases, with 16 bases sitting between them. The CDR3 here is CASSLVWGFESSYNEQFF. CDR3 in DNA: TGTGCCAGCAGCTTAGTGTGGGGCTTTGAGAGCTCCTACAATGAGCAGTTCTTC.

The V call is TRBV19, the J call TRBJ1-2; perhaps TRBD1 as D (5 bases). Germline values: CDR1 LNHDA, CDR2 SQIVND (reference sequence). This CDR3 region has 12 residues. Trimming left V 4 bases short and J 8 bases short, with 11 bases between. CDR3 sequence (DNA): TGTGCCAGTAGTAGCCAGGGTCGGGGCTACACCTTC. Its translation: CASSSQGRGYTF.

The J gene is TRBJ2-3, the V gene TRBV4-3; 7 positions match TRBD2. The V segment lost 2 bases and the J segment 1 base; nucleotides outside the gene matches: 9. The CDR3 extends over 17 amino acids. Per the germline V gene, CDR1 is LGHNA and CDR2 is YSLEER. CDR3 coding DNA: TGCGCCAGCAGCCAAATAAGATTTGGGGGGGGCACAGATACGCAGTATTTT. Protein product: CASSQIRFGGGTDTQYF.

V usage is TRBV7-6 and J usage is TRBJ1-1; D possibly corresponds to TRBD1 (5 bases). The CDR3 is 13 residues long. CDR1 and CDR2 (germline): SGHVS, FNYEAQ. Trimming took off 1 base at V and 7 bases at J, with 10 bases between the two ends. The CDR3 nucleotides read TGTGCCAGCAGCTTAGAGGGAGGGGATGAAGCTTTCTTT. Protein product: CASSLEGGDEAFF. The full variable domain, its missing parts supplied by reference TRBV7-6 and TRBJ1-1, is GAGVSQSPRYKVTKRGQDVALRCDPISGHVSLYWYRQALGQGPEFLTYFNYEAQQDKSGLPNDRFSAERPEGSISTLTIQRTEQRDSAMYRCASSLEGGDEAFFGQGTRLTVV.

The chain combines TRBV2 with TRBJ1-1, with D uncertain. The CDR3 is 12 residues long. The germline V gene has CDR1 SNHLY and CDR2 FYNNEI. Trimming left V 5 bases short and J 7 bases short, with 11 bases between. The CDR3 coding sequence is TGTGCCAGCAGTATCCTGACAAGTGAAGCTTTCTTT. It is translated as CASSILTSEAFF.

The chain links TRBV7-2 to TRBJ1-2, with 7 bases that match TRBD1. With V trimmed by 1 base and J by 7 bases, 12 bases remained unmatched. Germline V gene sequence: CDR1 SGHTA, CDR2 FQGNSA. The CDR3 consists of 16 residues. The CDR3 region is CASSLGGQRANGGYTF. As DNA, the CDR3 is TGTGCCAGCAGCTTAGGGGGACAGCGGGCGAACGGTGGCTACACCTTC. The full variable domain, its missing parts supplied by reference TRBV7-2 and TRBJ1-2, is GAGVSQSPSNKVTEKGKDVELRCDPISGHTALYWYRQSLGQGLEFLIYFQGNSAPDKSGLPSDRFSAERTGGSVSTLTIQRTQQEDSAVYLCASSLGGQRANGGYTFGSGTRLTVV.

This clone was seen a few times. V gene TRBV9 combines with J gene TRBJ2-2; possibly TRBD2 for D (6 bases). Germline V gene sequence: CDR1 SGDLS, CDR2 YYNGEE. The CDR3 runs to 17 residues. The V end was cut by 7 bases, the J end by 4 bases, with 23 bases between. The DNA for the CDR3 is TGTGCCAGCGGGGCCCCTTCTGGCGGGGCCATCACCGGGGAGCTGTTTTTT. Protein: CASGAPSGGAITGELFF.

This chain connects TRBV4-3 to TRBJ2-7; 7 nucleotides match TRBD1. The V gene end was trimmed by 4 bases and the J gene end by 3 bases; junction bases not matched to a gene: 6. The CDR3 runs to 14 residues. Germline lookup yields CDR1 LGHNA and CDR2 YSLEER. CDR3 amino acids: CASSLSAGGYEQYF. The CDR3 nucleotides are TGCGCCAGCAGCCTCAGCGCAGGGGGCTACGAGCAGTACTTC.

The chain combines TRBV7-9 with TRBJ2-5; the match to TRBD1 covers 9 bases. J gave up 5 bases and V 2 bases, and 9 bases lay outside the gene matches. Germline V gene lookup returns CDR1 SEHNR and CDR2 FQNEAQ (reference sequence). The CDR3 consists of 16 residues. The CDR3 coding sequence is TGTGCCAGCAGCTTACCGGGACAGGGAGCTTCGGAGACCCAGTACTTC. Its translation is CASSLPGQGASETQYF.

In this sample, this clone turned up a few times. The V call is TRBV10-2, the J call TRBJ2-1, with 10 positions matching TRBD2. Germline V gene lookup returns CDR1 WSHSY and CDR2 SAAADI. This CDR3 contains 15 residues. V shed 8 bases and J 3 bases; nucleotides not matched to a gene: 7. The DNA for the CDR3 is TGCGCCAGCGCTCCAGCGGGGGGGTTCTACAATGAGCAGTTCTTC. This gives the protein CASAPAGGFYNEQFF.

The chain combines TRBV6-5 with TRBJ2-3; 9 bases line up with TRBD2. The J segment lost 4 bases and the V segment lost 7 bases, leaving 3 bases of the junction unmatched. This CDR3 contains 13 residues. CDR1 is MNHEY and CDR2 is SVGAGI in the germline V gene. The CDR3 bases are TGTGCCAGCAATAGCGGGAGAGCAGATACGCAGTATTTT. Its protein is CASNSGRADTQYF.

V is TRBV6-5 and J is TRBJ1-2; 7 nucleotides match TRBD1. The germline V gene encodes CDR1 MNHEY and CDR2 SVGAGI. CDR3 length: 16 residues. With V trimmed by 0 bases and J by 7 bases, 11 bases remained unmatched. CDR3 nucleotide sequence: TGTGCCAGCAGTTACTCGTTTGGCAGGGGGTTAGGTGGCTACACCTTC. It encodes CASSYSFGRGLGGYTF.

The count of this clone is one. The chain joins TRBV6-2 or TRBV6-3 to TRBJ1-4; D gene ambiguous. Trimming shortened V by 5 bases and J by 0 bases, and 7 bases separated the two germline ends. This CDR3 has 14 amino acids. Germline-derived CDR1 and CDR2 are MNHEY and SVGEGT. The CDR3 loop is CASSPGTTNEKLFF. The CDR3 DNA is TGTGCCAGCAGTCCCGGGACAACTAATGAAAAACTGTTTTTT.

This chain links TRBV7-2 with TRBJ1-2, with D unresolved. Trimming cost V 5 bases and J 7 bases, with 17 bases left between them. The germline V gene encodes CDR1 SGHTA and CDR2 FQGNSA. This CDR3 is 14 amino acids long. The CDR3 here is CASSTLSGFSGYTF. The CDR3, as DNA: TGTGCCAGCAGCACCCTTTCGGGGTTTTCTGGCTACACCTTC.

The J gene is TRBJ2-7, the V gene TRBV7-2; D might be TRBD2 (5 bases). From germline, CDR1 is SGHTA and CDR2 FQGNSA. This CDR3 spans 15 amino acids. V lost 5 bases to trimming and J lost 2 bases, with 16 bases between them. CDR3 region: CASSADPGRPYEQYF. The CDR3 DNA reads as TGTGCCAGCAGCGCCGACCCGGGGAGACCCTACGAGCAGTACTTC.

In DNA form, the CDR3 reads TGTGCCAGCAGCGCACAGGGGAAACTGTTTTTT. It is translated as CASSAQGKLFF. V is TRBV9 and J is TRBJ1-4; 7 nucleotides match TRBD1. This CDR3 is 11 amino acids long. V trimming: 3 bases; J trimming: 11 bases; junction bases outside the gene matches: 1. Germline loops: CDR1 SGDLS, CDR2 YYNGEE.